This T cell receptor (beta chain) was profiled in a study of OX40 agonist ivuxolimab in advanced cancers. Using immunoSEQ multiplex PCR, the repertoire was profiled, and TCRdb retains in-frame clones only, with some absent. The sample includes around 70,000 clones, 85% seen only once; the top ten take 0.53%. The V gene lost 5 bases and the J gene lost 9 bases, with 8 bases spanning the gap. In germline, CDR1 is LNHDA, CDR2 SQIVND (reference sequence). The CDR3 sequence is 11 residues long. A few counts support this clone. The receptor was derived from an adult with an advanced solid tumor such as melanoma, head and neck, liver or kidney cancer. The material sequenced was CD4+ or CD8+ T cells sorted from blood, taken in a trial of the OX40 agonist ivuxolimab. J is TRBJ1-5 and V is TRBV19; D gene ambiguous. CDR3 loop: CASSHGGPQHF. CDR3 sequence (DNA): TGTGCCAGTAGTCATGGAGGGCCCCAGCATTTT.